Following are 16 T cell receptor beta chains from one sample sequenced in a study of T cell repertoires in cytomegalovirus infection. From the reads, TCRdb called clonotypes with MiXCR, one entry per CDR3 protein. The sample records about 450,000 distinct CDR3 sequences, under 40% being singletons. Sequenced: PBMCs. These receptors originate from a human donor in good health (CMV status not recorded). Some clones in this sample may be carry-over from other donors' samples.

This clonotype was picked up a small number of times. The J gene is TRBJ2-7, the V gene TRBV6-2 or TRBV6-3, with D unresolved. Germline assignment: CDR1 MNHEY and CDR2 SVGEGT. The CDR3 totals 12 residues. With 5 bases removed from V and 5 bases from J, the gap between germline ends came to 10 bases. The DNA for the CDR3 is TGTGCCAGCAGTATTTGGGGAAACGAGCAGTACTTC. This translates into CASSIWGNEQYF.

The sample holds many counts of this clonotype. The DNA of the CDR3 is TGTGCCAGCAGCTTACGAGTCAGGGGAGAGACCCAGTACTTC. This gives the protein CASSLRVRGETQYF. V is TRBV7-6 and J is TRBJ2-5; D possibly corresponds to TRBD1 (6 bases). Between the trimmed V and J ends, which lost 2 bases and 4 bases, there was a span of 11 bases. Germline V lookup: CDR1 SGHVS, CDR2 FNYEAQ. This CDR3 region has 14 residues.

V gene TRBV30 combines with J gene TRBJ1-5; D uncertain. Trimming pared 2 bases from V and 0 bases from J, leaving 5 bases between. This CDR3 has 13 residues. Looked up from germline, CDR1 is GTSNPN and CDR2 is SVGIG (reference sequence). The CDR3 DNA is TGTGCCTGGAGTCTTCTTAGCAATCAGCCCCAGCATTTT. Translating it yields CAWSLLSNQPQHF. The full variable domain, completed using reference TRBV30 and TRBJ1-5, is SQTIHQWPATLVQPVGSPLSLECTVEGTSNPNLYWYRQAAGRGLQLLFYSVGIGQISSEVPQNLSASRPQDRQFILSSKKLLLSDSGFYLCAWSLLSNQPQHFGDGTRLSIL.

This clonotype was picked up a small number of times. The V and J genes are TRBV5-1 and TRBJ2-5, with D hard to call. V gave up 1 base and J gave up 5 bases, with 15 bases separating them. Germline CDR1 SGHRS, CDR2 YFSETQ. This CDR3 comprises 15 residues. The CDR3 here is CASSLNSIARETQYF. CDR3 bases: TGCGCCAGCAGCTTGAATTCGATCGCCAGGGAGACCCAGTACTTC. The complete variable domain, with remaining parts taken from reference TRBV5-1 and TRBJ2-5, reads KAGVTQTPRYLIKTRGQQVTLSCSPISGHRSVSWYQQTPGQGLQFLFEYFSETQRNKGNFPGRFSGRQFSNSRSEMNVSTLELGDSALYLCASSLNSIARETQYFGPGTRLLVL.

The J gene is TRBJ2-3, the V gene TRBV28; a weak D match, TRBD1 (5 bases). Looked up from germline, CDR1 is MDHEN and CDR2 is SYDVKM. This CDR3 has 14 residues. Deletions cut 6 bases from V and 4 bases from J, with 14 bases between. Written as DNA, the CDR3 is TGTGCCAGCAGACAATCAGGGATACCAGATACGCAGTATTTT. It translates to CASRQSGIPDTQYF.

About this clonotype itself: The junction and the germline gene differ at one end; a read error may be behind it. This chain links TRBV2 with TRBJ1-5, with D maybe TRBD1 (6 bases). The CDR3 spans 18 residues. Germline CDR1 SNHLY, CDR2 FYNNEI. In nucleotides, the CDR3 is TGTGCCAGCAGTGAAGCGCTGGGGGGCCGCCAGCTCAGTCAGCCCCAGCGTTTT. This codes for CASSEALGGRQLSQPQRF.

Ten or more counts support this clonotype. The chain carries TRBV7-8 and TRBJ2-7; D unresolved. CDR1 and CDR2 from the germline V gene are SGHVS and FQNEAQ. CDR3 length: 12 amino acids. V lost 2 bases, J lost 3 bases, and 5 bases lay in between. The CDR3 nucleotides read TGTGCCAGCAGCTTACAGGACTACGAGCAGTACTTC. Translated, it gives CASSLQDYEQYF.

The CDR3 nucleotides are TGCGCCAGCAGCTTGGCCCGGTCCCTTAACACCGGGGAGCTGTTTTTT. Encoded protein: CASSLARSLNTGELFF. The rearrangement uses TRBV5-1 and TRBJ2-2; D uncertain. Germline V lookup: CDR1 SGHRS, CDR2 YFSETQ. The CDR3 sequence is 16 residues long. V was shortened by 0 bases and J by 2 bases, with 11 bases between the two germline ends. Looking up the rest from reference TRBV5-1 and TRBJ2-2 gives the full variable domain: KAGVTQTPRYLIKTRGQQVTLSCSPISGHRSVSWYQQTPGQGLQFLFEYFSETQRNKGNFPGRFSGRQFSNSRSEMNVSTLELGDSALYLCASSLARSLNTGELFFGEGSRLTVL.

Concerning this clonotype itself: Since the CDR3 does not end with the conserved phenylalanine or tryptophan, this likely comes from a read error. This chain uses TRBV7-6 with TRBJ2-1; TRBD2 matches at 11 bases. This CDR3 is built from 17 residues. Looked up from germline, CDR1 is SGHVS and CDR2 is FNYEAQ. J gave up 6 bases and V 0 bases, and 7 bases lay outside the gene matches. Written as DNA, the CDR3 is TGTGCCAGCAGCTTAGCTCCCCCTAGCGGGGGGCTCAATGAGCAGTTCTTA. This encodes CASSLAPPSGGLNEQFL.

At least ten counts were recorded for this clonotype. CDR3 in amino acids: CASSGGGVSYEQYF. The CDR3 DNA reads as TGTGCCAGCAGTGGTGGGGGGGTCTCCTACGAGCAGTACTTC. The chain is built from TRBV2 and TRBJ2-7; 7 nucleotides match TRBD2. CDR3 length equals 14 residues. Germline CDR1 and CDR2: SNHLY and FYNNEI. J gave up 0 bases and V 4 bases, and 3 bases lay outside the gene matches.

In its sample, this clonotype was seen a few times. The rearrangement joins TRBV28 to TRBJ2-6, with D perhaps matching TRBD1 (6 bases). Germline V gene lookup returns CDR1 MDHEN and CDR2 SYDVKM. This CDR3 spans 17 amino acids. V lost 4 bases to trimming and J lost 4 bases, with 17 bases between them. CDR3 protein: CASSSSRTAAGANVLTF. The CDR3 nucleotides read TGTGCCAGCAGTTCCTCGAGGACAGCCGCAGGGGCCAACGTCCTGACTTTC.

The gene calls are TRBV6-8 and TRBJ2-3; either TRBD1 or TRBD2 may fit D (5 bases each). Germline values: CDR1 MNHGY, CDR2 SAAAGT. The length of the CDR3 is 17 residues. V lost 8 bases and J lost 2, with 23 bases in between. The CDR3 is CASSHRGEGHSTDTQYF. CDR3 sequence (DNA): TGTGCCAGCTCCCATAGAGGCGAGGGGCACTCCACAGATACGCAGTATTTT.

V gene TRBV12-3 or TRBV12-4 combines with J gene TRBJ1-5; a weak D match, TRBD1 (5 bases). There are 16 residues in the CDR3. V was pared by 3 bases and J by 2 bases, with 14 bases between. This CDR3 is CASSFQGGLGNQPQHF. For the CDR3, the DNA is TGTGCCAGCAGTTTCCAGGGTGGATTGGGCAATCAGCCCCAGCATTTT.

There are a few counts of this clonotype. The chain uses TRBV15 and TRBJ2-7; 14 bases fit TRBD2. This CDR3 has 17 residues. The germline CDR1 and CDR2 sequences are LNHNV and YYDKDF (reference sequence). The ends lost 0 bases at V and 2 bases at J; junction bases unmatched: 3. CDR3 sequence (DNA): TGTGCCACCAGCAGAGACAGACTAGCGGGGGGGACCTACGAGCAGTACTTC. Residues: CATSRDRLAGGTYEQYF.

V and J are TRBV7-2 and TRBJ2-1, with D unclear. This CDR3 comprises 12 residues. Looked up from germline, CDR1 is SGHTA and CDR2 is FQGNSA. Trimming left V 3 bases short and J 5 bases short, with 5 bases between. This chain's CDR3 is CASSFSHNEQFF. In DNA form, the CDR3 reads TGTGCCAGCAGCTTCTCACACAATGAGCAGTTCTTC.

The genes are TRBV27 and TRBJ2-1, with TRBD2 matching over 12 bases. Trimming cost V 4 bases and J 0 bases; bases outside gene matches: 10. Germline V gene data show CDR1 as MNHEY and CDR2 as SMNVEV (reference sequence). The CDR3 is made up of 19 amino acids. The CDR3 spells CASSSPRLAGESSYNEQFF. CDR3 DNA sequence: TGTGCCAGCAGTTCCCCCCGACTAGCGGGGGAGAGCTCCTACAATGAGCAGTTCTTC.